Presented here are 21 T cell receptor beta chains from one specimen sequenced in a study of T cell responses to AZD1222 COVID-19 vaccine. Profiled with immunoSEQ multiplex PCR; TCRdb holds only in-frame clones, not every one. The repertoire holds around 130,000 clones, with approximately 93% as singletons. Sequences were derived from peripheral blood, sampled on day 0 of AZD1222 vaccination. The receptor source for this set is an adult in good health.

The chain carries TRBV5-1 and TRBJ2-7; D is perhaps TRBD2 (5 bases). Germline V gene data show CDR1 as SGHRS and CDR2 as YFSETQ. The CDR3 is 12 amino acids. V dropped 4 bases and J dropped 5 bases, with 10 bases sitting between them. In nucleotides, the CDR3 is TGCGCCAGCAGCCGACGGGATCACGAGCAGTACTTC. Translated, it gives CASSRRDHEQYF.

V and J are TRBV7-2 and TRBJ2-5; D call uncertain. The germline V gene has CDR1 SGHTA and CDR2 FQGNSA. Trimming pared 1 base from V and 5 bases from J, leaving 14 bases between. This CDR3 has 15 residues. This CDR3 is CASSLVGESWETQYF. The CDR3 bases are TGTGCCAGCAGCTTAGTTGGAGAGAGCTGGGAGACCCAGTACTTC.

V usage is TRBV28 and J usage is TRBJ1-1; D possibly corresponds to TRBD1 (6 bases). Germline-derived CDR1 and CDR2 are MDHEN and SYDVKM. The CDR3 covers 13 residues. The V gene lost 6 bases and the J gene lost 4 bases, with 12 bases spanning the gap. CDR3 nucleotides: TGTGCCAGCAGGGAAACAGGGAGCACTGAAGCTTTCTTT. It yields the protein CASRETGSTEAFF.

V and J are TRBV13 and TRBJ1-5, with D unresolved. The length of the CDR3 is 15 residues. The germline gives CDR1 PRHDT, CDR2 FYEKMQ (reference sequence). V lost 0 bases and J 0 bases, leaving 6 bases between the germline ends. This CDR3 reads CASSLGEDSNQPQHF. CDR3 nucleotide sequence: TGTGCCAGCAGCTTAGGTGAGGATAGCAATCAGCCCCAGCATTTT.

The CDR3 loop reads CASRTTGGNEQFF. In DNA, the CDR3 is TGTGCCAGCAGGACGACAGGGGGCAATGAGCAGTTCTTC. The V gene is TRBV6-5, the J gene TRBJ2-1; 9 bases match TRBD1. Germline V gene data show CDR1 as MNHEY and CDR2 as SVGAGI. V lost 6 bases, J lost 6 bases, and 3 bases stayed unmatched. The CDR3 contains 13 residues.

The chain carries TRBV6-5 and TRBJ1-3; D might be TRBD1 (5 bases). CDR1 is MNHEY, CDR2 SVGAGI, per germline. The ends were cut back, 7 bases at V and 8 bases at J, with 15 bases in the middle. CDR3 length equals 13 residues. This CDR3 is CASTAGPGYTIYF. The CDR3 bases are TGTGCCAGCACCGCGGGGCCGGGCTACACCATATATTTT.

The chain recombines TRBV7-9 with TRBJ1-2, with no clear D. Germline V gene lookup returns CDR1 SEHNR and CDR2 FQNEAQ (reference sequence). With 1 base removed from V and 4 bases from J, the gap between germline ends came to 4 bases. This CDR3 region has 12 residues. CDR3 protein: CASSLGIYGYTF. CDR3 DNA: TGTGCCAGCAGCTTAGGGATCTATGGCTACACCTTC. Complete variable domain (other parts from reference TRBV7-9 and TRBJ1-2): DTGVSQNPRHKITKRGQNVTFRCDPISEHNRLYWYRQTLGQGPEFLTYFQNEAQLEKSRLLSDRFSAERPKGSFSTLEIQRTEQGDSAMYLCASSLGIYGYTFGSGTRLTVV.

This chain connects TRBV3-1 (or the pseudogene TRBV3-2) to TRBJ1-2, with D unclear. The CDR3 totals 12 residues. Germline CDR1 and CDR2: LGHDT and YNNKEL (reference sequence). V shed 1 base and J shed 8 bases, with 8 bases lying between them. CDR3 sequence (DNA): TGTGCCAGCAGCCAAGGCCCCCAGGGCTACACCTTC. This gives the protein CASSQGPQGYTF.

The genes are TRBV18 and TRBJ1-1; D perhaps matches TRBD1 (6 bases). Germline V gene lookup returns CDR1 KGHSH and CDR2 LQKENI. V shed 8 bases and J shed 1 base, with 11 bases lying between them. This CDR3 spans 13 amino acids. CDR3 sequence: CASLGQSNTEAFF. CDR3 DNA sequence: TGTGCCAGCCTGGGACAATCGAACACTGAAGCTTTCTTT.

CDR3 protein: CASSDPGDAGYGYTF. In nucleotides, the CDR3 is TGTGCCAGCAGCGACCCCGGGGATGCCGGCTATGGCTACACCTTC. This sequence joins TRBV9 and TRBJ1-2; D ambiguous. Germline V gene data show CDR1 as SGDLS and CDR2 as YYNGEE. Trimming cost V 3 bases and J 4 bases, with 16 bases left between them. This CDR3 has 15 residues.

The CDR3: CASSPGTGWAYGYTF. DNA of the CDR3: TGTGCCAGCAGCCCCGGGACAGGGTGGGCCTATGGCTACACCTTC. V is TRBV6-4 and J is TRBJ1-2; the match to TRBD1 covers 9 bases. The CDR3 is 15 amino acids. V dropped 6 bases and J dropped 4; count of bases not matched to a gene: 9. Germline CDR1 and CDR2: MRHNA and SNTAGT.

J is TRBJ2-5 and V is TRBV3-1 (or the pseudogene TRBV3-2); tentative D call: TRBD2 (6 bases). CDR1 is LGHDT, CDR2 YNNKEL, per germline (reference sequence). This CDR3 region has 14 residues. Trimming left V 1 base short and J 4 bases short, with 10 bases between. CDR3 coding DNA: TGTGCCAGCAGCCAAGTGGAGGGAATAGAGACCCAGTACTTC. Amino acid sequence: CASSQVEGIETQYF.

J is TRBJ1-1 and V is TRBV5-6; maybe TRBD1 (6 bases). Between the trimmed V and J ends, which lost 0 bases and 3 bases, there was a span of 15 bases. The CDR3 covers 16 residues. Germline V gene data show CDR1 as SGHDT and CDR2 as YYEEEE. CDR3 protein: CASSLVGGGRDTEAFF. The CDR3 DNA reads as TGTGCCAGCAGCTTGGTTGGTGGGGGGCGTGACACTGAAGCTTTCTTT.

The rearrangement links TRBV27 to TRBJ1-1, with a weak D call TRBD1 (5 bases). This CDR3 region has 14 residues. V dropped 7 bases and J dropped 4 bases, with 16 bases sitting between them. Germline V gives CDR1 MNHEY, CDR2 SMNVEV (reference sequence). The CDR3 DNA is TGTGCCAGCATACCGTGGGGGGGAGGCACTGAAGCTTTCTTT. It translates to CASIPWGGGTEAFF.

The V gene is TRBV7-9, the J gene TRBJ2-5; D is possibly TRBD2 (7 bases). Germline V lookup: CDR1 SEHNR, CDR2 FQNEAQ (reference sequence). The V end lost 3 bases, the J end lost 5 bases, and 19 bases lay between the germline ends. The CDR3 contains 16 residues. The CDR3 loop reads CASSLGRGADAETQYF. The DNA of the CDR3 is TGTGCCAGCAGCTTGGGGAGGGGGGCCGACGCGGAGACCCAGTACTTC.

V gene TRBV19 combines with J gene TRBJ1-3, with 8 bases lining up with TRBD1. Germline CDR1 and CDR2: LNHDA and SQIVND (reference sequence). J lost 0 bases, V lost 10 bases, and 2 bases had no gene match. The CDR3 contains 13 residues. The CDR3 here is CATGQGSGNTIYF. The CDR3 nucleotides read TGTGCCACAGGACAGGGCTCTGGAAACACCATATATTTT.

The genes are TRBV18 and TRBJ1-2, with D perhaps matching TRBD1 (6 bases). Looked up from germline, CDR1 is KGHSH and CDR2 is LQKENI. The V end lost 4 bases, the J end lost 1 base, and 7 bases lay between the germline ends. This CDR3 comprises 13 residues. CDR3: CASSLQGNYGYTF. As DNA, the CDR3 is TGTGCCAGCTCACTACAGGGTAACTATGGCTACACCTTC.

The table lists this clone with a count of one. The chain joins TRBV7-9 to TRBJ2-3; the D gene is possibly TRBD2 (6 bases). With 2 bases removed from V and 6 bases from J, the gap between germline ends came to 15 bases. CDR1 and CDR2 from the germline V gene are SEHNR and FQNEAQ (reference sequence). The CDR3 has 15 residues. The chain's CDR3 is CASSLSGGVGDTQYF. Written as DNA, the CDR3 is TGTGCCAGCAGCTTATCGGGCGGGGTCGGGGATACGCAGTATTTT.

There are a few counts of this clone. The CDR3 region is CASSFTNEKLFF. For the CDR3, the DNA is TGTGCCAGCAGTTTTACTAATGAAAAACTGTTTTTT. The chain carries TRBV12-3 or TRBV12-4 and TRBJ1-4; D uncertain. Trimming removed 3 bases from V and 2 bases from J, with 1 base in between. The CDR3 totals 12 residues.

This sequence joins TRBV6-1 and TRBJ2-1; 10 bases map to TRBD2. Trimming at V came to 4 bases and at J to 0 bases, leaving 3 bases not matched to a gene. The V gene's germline CDR1 is MNHNS and CDR2 SASEGT. The CDR3 has 16 residues. DNA for the CDR3: TGTGCCAGCAGTGCTCTAGCGGGGGCCTCCTACAATGAGCAGTTCTTC. Translating gives CASSALAGASYNEQFF.

The V and J genes are TRBV27 and TRBJ1-1; the match to TRBD1 covers 9 bases. V dropped 7 bases and J dropped 6; count of bases not matched to a gene: 6. This CDR3 has 13 residues. CDR1 is MNHEY, CDR2 SMNVEV, per germline (reference sequence). The CDR3 DNA reads as TGTGCCAGCAAAACACAGGGGGCTCCTGAAGCTTTCTTT. Its translation is CASKTQGAPEAFF.